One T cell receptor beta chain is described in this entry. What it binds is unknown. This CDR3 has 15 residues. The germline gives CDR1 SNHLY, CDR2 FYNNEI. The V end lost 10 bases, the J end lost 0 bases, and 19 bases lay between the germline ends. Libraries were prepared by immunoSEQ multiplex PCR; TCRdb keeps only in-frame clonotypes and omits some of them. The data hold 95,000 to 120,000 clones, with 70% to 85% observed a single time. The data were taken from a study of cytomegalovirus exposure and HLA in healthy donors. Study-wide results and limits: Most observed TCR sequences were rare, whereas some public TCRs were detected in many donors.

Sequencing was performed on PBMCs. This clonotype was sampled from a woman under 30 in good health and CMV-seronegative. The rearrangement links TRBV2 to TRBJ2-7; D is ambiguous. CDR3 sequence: CAIDGADVSSYEQYF. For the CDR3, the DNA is TGTGCCATAGATGGAGCCGACGTCAGCTCCTACGAGCAGTACTTC. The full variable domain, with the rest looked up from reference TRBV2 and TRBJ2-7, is EPEVTQTPSHQVTQMGQEVILRCVPISNHLYFYWYRQILGQKVEFLVSFYNNEISEKSEIFDDQFSVERPDGSNFTLKIRSTKLEDSAMYFCAIDGADVSSYEQYFGPGTRLTVT.